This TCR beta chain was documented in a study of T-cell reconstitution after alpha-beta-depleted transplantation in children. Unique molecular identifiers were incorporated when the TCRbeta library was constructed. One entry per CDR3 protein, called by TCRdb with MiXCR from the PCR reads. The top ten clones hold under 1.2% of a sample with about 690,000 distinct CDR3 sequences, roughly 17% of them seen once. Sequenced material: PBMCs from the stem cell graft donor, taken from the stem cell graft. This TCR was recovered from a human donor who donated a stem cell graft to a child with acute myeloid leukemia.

The CDR3 is CASSIQGGYGYTF. The CDR3 DNA reads TGTGCCAGTAGTATACAGGGCGGCTATGGCTACACCTTC. This chain connects TRBV19 to TRBJ1-2; maybe TRBD1 (5 bases). CDR1 LNHDA and CDR2 SQIVND come from the germline V gene (reference sequence). V dropped 2 bases and J dropped 4 bases, with 8 bases sitting between them. The CDR3 consists of 13 residues.